These 2 T cell receptor beta chains were sequenced from one sample in a study of cytomegalovirus exposure and HLA in healthy donors. The PCR made use of 60 Vbeta and 13 Jbeta primers. The protocol was immunoSEQ multiplex PCR, while the TCRdb copy is restricted to in-frame clones and leaves out a portion. The sample shows 100,000 to 150,000 clones, roughly four fifths of them seen only once. Sample: PBMCs. The receptors originated from a boy aged 10-17 years in good health and CMV-seronegative.

This clone was detected once. CDR3 nucleotide sequence: TGTGCCAGCAGCTTAGGGGGGGGACTAGCGGGAGCGAAGCATACGCAGTATTTT. Translation: CASSLGGGLAGAKHTQYF. This sequence joins TRBV7-9 and TRBJ2-3, with 14 bases matching TRBD2. CDR3 size: 18 residues. Germline-derived CDR1 and CDR2 are SEHNR and FQNEAQ (reference sequence). The ends lost 1 base at V and 7 bases at J; junction bases unmatched: 10.

This chain links TRBV30 with TRBJ2-3; D possibly corresponds to TRBD2 (6 bases). V dropped 3 bases and J dropped 2 bases, with 9 bases sitting between them. The CDR3 loop spans 13 amino acids. The germline gives CDR1 GTSNPN, CDR2 SVGIG (reference sequence). The CDR3 sequence is CAWSGGTTDTQYF. DNA for the CDR3: TGTGCCTGGAGCGGGGGAACCACAGATACGCAGTATTTT. Full variable domain (missing parts from reference TRBV30 and TRBJ2-3): SQTIHQWPATLVQPVGSPLSLECTVEGTSNPNLYWYRQAAGRGLQLLFYSVGIGQISSEVPQNLSASRPQDRQFILSSKKLLLSDSGFYLCAWSGGTTDTQYFGPGTRLTVL.